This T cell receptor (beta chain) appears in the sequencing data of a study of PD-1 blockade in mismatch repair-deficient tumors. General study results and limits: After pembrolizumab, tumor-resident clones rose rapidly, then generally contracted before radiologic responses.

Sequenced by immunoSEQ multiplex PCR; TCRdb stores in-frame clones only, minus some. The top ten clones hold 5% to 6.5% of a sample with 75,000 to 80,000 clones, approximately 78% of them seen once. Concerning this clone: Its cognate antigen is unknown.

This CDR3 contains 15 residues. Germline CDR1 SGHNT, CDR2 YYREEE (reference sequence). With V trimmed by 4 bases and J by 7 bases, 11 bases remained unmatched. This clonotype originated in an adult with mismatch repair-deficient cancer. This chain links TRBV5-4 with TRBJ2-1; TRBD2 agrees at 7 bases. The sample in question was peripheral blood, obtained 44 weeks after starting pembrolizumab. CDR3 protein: CASSLGGTAENEQFF. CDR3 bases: TGTGCCAGCAGCCTCGGGGGGACCGCTGAGAATGAGCAGTTCTTC.